Listed below are T cell receptor beta chains from one sample, sequenced in a study of T cells in Graves' hyperthyroidism and ophthalmopathy. TCRdb processed the multiplex PCR reads anew with MiXCR; each CDR3 protein has one entry. The profile shows around 290,000 distinct CDR3 sequences, roughly 13% of them singletons. Sequences were obtained from blood. These receptors all come from a woman between 40 and 55 years old with Graves' hyperthyroidism. Both conserved end residues are part of each CDR3. D genes are given only for firm matches. For some rows the clone size is stated as once, few or many, or as a class when expanded; others skip it.

CDR3 protein: CSARSGTASYEQYF
CDR3 DNA: TGCAGTGCCAGGAGCGGGACGGCCTCCTACGAGCAGTACTTC
clone size: -
V gene: TRBV20-1
J gene: TRBJ2-7
D gene: TRBD2

CDR3 protein: CASSPAGGSSYNSPLHF
CDR3 DNA: TGTGCCAGCAGCCCGGCGGGGGGCAGCTCCTATAATTCACCCCTCCACTTT
clone size: many
V gene: TRBV7-9
J gene: TRBJ1-6
D gene: -

CDR3 protein: CSVGSGGNNQPQHF
CDR3 DNA: TGCAGCGTTGGATCAGGGGGAAATAATCAGCCCCAGCATTTT
clone size: many
V gene: TRBV29-1
J gene: TRBJ1-5
D gene: TRBD1

CDR3 protein: CASSLAGTSIYEQYF
CDR3 DNA: TGTGCCAGCAGCTTGGCAGGGACTAGCATATACGAGCAGTACTTC
clone size: many
V gene: TRBV5-6
J gene: TRBJ2-7
D gene: TRBD2

CDR3 protein: CASTPIQGYGEAFF
CDR3 DNA: TGCGCCAGCACTCCAATACAGGGGTATGGTGAAGCTTTCTTT
clone size: -
V gene: TRBV10-2
J gene: TRBJ1-1
D gene: TRBD1

CDR3 protein: CASKEQGVNNSPLHF
CDR3 DNA: TGTGCCAGTAAAGAACAGGGGGTGAATAATTCACCCCTCCACTTT
clone size: few
V gene: TRBV19
J gene: TRBJ1-6
D gene: TRBD1

CDR3 protein: CSAGLRGEQYF
CDR3 DNA: TGCAGTGCTGGGCTCCGGGGGGAGCAGTACTTC
clone size: few
V gene: TRBV20-1
J gene: TRBJ2-7
D gene: -

CDR3 protein: CASTPGHLNNQPQHF
CDR3 DNA: TGTGCCAGCACCCCGGGACACCTTAACAATCAGCCCCAGCATTTT
clone size: many
V gene: TRBV6-1
J gene: TRBJ1-5
D gene: -

CDR3 protein: CASSPLFAGGQETQYF
CDR3 DNA: TGCGCCAGCAGCCCCCTTTTCGCGGGAGGCCAAGAGACCCAGTACTTC
clone size: -
V gene: TRBV4-1
J gene: TRBJ2-5
D gene: TRBD2

CDR3 protein: CASSLGLAGELFF
CDR3 DNA: TGTGCCAGCAGTTTAGGACTAGCCGGGGAGCTGTTTTTT
clone size: many
V gene: TRBV28
J gene: TRBJ2-2
D gene: TRBD2

CDR3 protein: CASSLRRTEDYEQYF
CDR3 DNA: TGTGCCAGCAGCTTGAGGAGGACGGAAGACTACGAGCAGTACTTC
clone size: many
V gene: TRBV11-3
J gene: TRBJ2-7
D gene: -

CDR3 protein: CASSYSYRGGNDSPLHF
CDR3 DNA: TGTGCCAGCAGTTACAGCTACAGGGGTGGGAACGATTCACCCCTCCACTTT
clone size: few
V gene: TRBV6-2/TRBV6-3
J gene: TRBJ1-6
D gene: TRBD1

CDR3 protein: CASRRAAINEQFF
CDR3 DNA: TGTGCCAGCAGGAGGGCAGCTATTAATGAGCAGTTCTTC
clone size: few
V gene: TRBV6-1
J gene: TRBJ2-1
D gene: -

CDR3 protein: CASSFGPERDDEKLFF
CDR3 DNA: TGTGCCAGCAGCTTTGGCCCCGAGCGGGACGATGAAAAACTGTTTTTT
clone size: many
V gene: TRBV7-9
J gene: TRBJ1-4
D gene: -

CDR3 protein: CASSQVNRGSLAEAFF
CDR3 DNA: TGCGCCAGCAGCCAAGTAAACAGGGGAAGTCTCGCTGAAGCTTTCTTT
clone size: few
V gene: TRBV4-1
J gene: TRBJ1-1
D gene: TRBD1

CDR3 protein: CAIKGPAHEQFF
CDR3 DNA: TGTGCCATCAAAGGCCCAGCCCATGAGCAGTTCTTC
clone size: few
V gene: TRBV10-3
J gene: TRBJ2-1
D gene: -

CDR3 protein: CASSPLQGNYGYTF
CDR3 DNA: TGTGCCAGCTCACCCTTACAGGGCAACTATGGCTACACCTTC
clone size: few
V gene: TRBV18
J gene: TRBJ1-2
D gene: -

CDR3 protein: CSVQMDRGLTF
CDR3 DNA: TGCAGCGTTCAAATGGACAGGGGGCTTACCTTC
clone size: -
V gene: TRBV29-1
J gene: TRBJ1-2
D gene: TRBD1

CDR3 protein: CASSFMGETQYF
CDR3 DNA: TGTGCCAGCAGTTTCATGGGAGAGACCCAGTACTTC
clone size: many
V gene: TRBV27
J gene: TRBJ2-5
D gene: -

CDR3 protein: CASSLYRGHSYEQYF
CDR3 DNA: TGTGCCAGCAGCCTATACAGGGGGCACTCCTACGAGCAGTACTTC
clone size: many
V gene: TRBV28
J gene: TRBJ2-7
D gene: TRBD1

CDR3 protein: CSAREPNGVNTEAFF
CDR3 DNA: TGCAGTGCCCGAGAACCTAACGGGGTAAACACTGAAGCTTTCTTT
clone size: many
V gene: TRBV20-1
J gene: TRBJ1-1
D gene: -

CDR3 protein: CASRHPSGRKYEQYF
CDR3 DNA: TGTGCCAGCAGACACCCTAGCGGGAGGAAATACGAGCAGTACTTC
clone size: many
V gene: TRBV28
J gene: TRBJ2-7
D gene: TRBD2

CDR3 protein: CASSVTSGSPSYEQYF
CDR3 DNA: TGCGCCAGCAGCGTGACTAGCGGGAGCCCTTCCTACGAGCAGTACTTC
clone size: many
V gene: TRBV5-1
J gene: TRBJ2-7
D gene: TRBD2

CDR3 protein: CASRGLAGGPLEQYF
CDR3 DNA: TGCGCCAGCAGGGGACTAGCGGGAGGGCCCCTCGAGCAGTACTTC
clone size: many
V gene: TRBV10-1
J gene: TRBJ2-7
D gene: TRBD2

CDR3 protein: CASSQDGGLPWSGGTGELFF
CDR3 DNA: TGTGCCAGCAGCCAAGATGGGGGCCTCCCGTGGAGTGGGGGGACCGGGGAGCTGTTTTTT
clone size: many
V gene: TRBV3-1
J gene: TRBJ2-2
D gene: -

CDR3 protein: CASSLEAENQPQHF
CDR3 DNA: TGTGCCAGCAGCTTGGAGGCAGAGAATCAGCCCCAGCATTTT
clone size: many
V gene: TRBV5-8
J gene: TRBJ1-5
D gene: -

CDR3 protein: CASSLASGRGETQYF
CDR3 DNA: TGTGCCAGCAGTTTGGCTAGCGGGAGGGGAGAGACCCAGTACTTC
clone size: many
V gene: TRBV12-3/TRBV12-4
J gene: TRBJ2-5
D gene: TRBD2

CDR3 protein: CASRGQGDEQYF
CDR3 DNA: TGTGCCAGCAGAGGACAGGGAGACGAGCAGTACTTC
clone size: many
V gene: TRBV11-2
J gene: TRBJ2-7
D gene: TRBD1

CDR3 protein: CAIRGTGGMNTEAFF
CDR3 DNA: TGTGCCATCAGGGGCACAGGGGGAATGAACACTGAAGCTTTCTTT
clone size: many
V gene: TRBV10-3
J gene: TRBJ1-1
D gene: TRBD1

CDR3 protein: CASSRSSKDTQYF
CDR3 DNA: TGTGCCAGCTCACGGTCGTCCAAAGATACGCAGTATTTT
clone size: -
V gene: TRBV18
J gene: TRBJ2-3
D gene: -

CDR3 protein: CASSVTSGVPEQFF
CDR3 DNA: TGTGCCAGCAGCGTGACTAGCGGGGTGCCGGAGCAGTTCTTC
clone size: once
V gene: TRBV7-8
J gene: TRBJ2-1
D gene: TRBD2

CDR3 protein: CASSRYSGGTDTQYF
CDR3 DNA: TGTGCCAGCAGCCGATACAGTGGGGGGACAGATACGCAGTATTTT
clone size: -
V gene: TRBV7-2
J gene: TRBJ2-3
D gene: -

CDR3 protein: CSAMRWQETQYF
CDR3 DNA: TGCAGTGCAATGAGATGGCAAGAGACCCAGTACTTC
clone size: many
V gene: TRBV20-1
J gene: TRBJ2-5
D gene: -

CDR3 protein: CASSMGWETQYF
CDR3 DNA: TGTGCCAGTAGTATGGGTTGGGAGACCCAGTACTTC
clone size: -
V gene: TRBV19
J gene: TRBJ2-5
D gene: -

CDR3 protein: CATSRDDRDPLGGGELFF
CDR3 DNA: TGTGCCACCAGCAGGGATGACAGGGACCCCCTCGGAGGCGGGGAGCTGTTTTTT
clone size: many
V gene: TRBV15
J gene: TRBJ2-2
D gene: TRBD1

CDR3 protein: CASSLSERLGSTDTQYF
CDR3 DNA: TGTGCCAGCAGCCTGTCCGAGCGGTTGGGGAGCACAGATACGCAGTATTTT
clone size: -
V gene: TRBV12-3/TRBV12-4
J gene: TRBJ2-3
D gene: -

CDR3 protein: CASSPPHTGELFF
CDR3 DNA: TGTGCCAGCAGCCCCCCCCACACCGGGGAGCTGTTTTTT
clone size: many
V gene: TRBV11-2
J gene: TRBJ2-2
D gene: -

CDR3 protein: CASSPQGSGRLMGTDTQYF
CDR3 DNA: TGTGCCAGCAGCCCCCAGGGAAGCGGGAGGTTGATGGGCACAGATACGCAGTATTTT
clone size: few
V gene: TRBV6-1
J gene: TRBJ2-3
D gene: TRBD2

CDR3 protein: CSAMPSGMREQFF
CDR3 DNA: TGCAGTGCTATGCCTAGCGGGATGAGGGAGCAGTTCTTC
clone size: many
V gene: TRBV20-1
J gene: TRBJ2-1
D gene: TRBD2

CDR3 protein: CASRASGRTWNEQFF
CDR3 DNA: TGTGCCAGCAGGGCTAGCGGGAGAACCTGGAATGAGCAGTTCTTC
clone size: few
V gene: TRBV27
J gene: TRBJ2-1
D gene: TRBD2

CDR3 protein: CASSVTGGAGETQYF
CDR3 DNA: TGTGCCAGCAGCGTAACAGGGGGCGCGGGGGAGACCCAGTACTTC
clone size: many
V gene: TRBV9
J gene: TRBJ2-5
D gene: TRBD1

CDR3 protein: CASGHLFGVEQFF
CDR3 DNA: TGTGCCAGCGGACATCTGTTTGGCGTCGAGCAGTTCTTC
clone size: many
V gene: TRBV7-2
J gene: TRBJ2-1
D gene: -